This TCR beta chain was captured in a study of T cell repertoires in cytomegalovirus infection. Study as a whole: Public signatures in TCR beta pointed to CMV infection and matching HLA type.

Study outcomes and limitations: Cumulative frequency of public TCR beta families picked out carriers of CMV plus the relevant HLA. HLA-C-restricted CMV-specific TCR beta clonotypes were dominant in the ex vivo response.

The V and J ends lost 5 bases and 5 bases, in that order; junction bases with no gene match: 5. This CDR3 has 14 residues. CDR1 is SGHTA and CDR2 is FQGNSA in the germline V gene. TCRdb analysed the reads with MiXCR anew, one entry per CDR3 protein. Of 350,000 to 450,000 distinct CDR3 sequences listed, roughly 20% are singletons. This clonotype was counted many times. Its antigen is not identified. The source is a human donor in good health (CMV status not recorded). Some clones in this sample may be carry-over from other donors' samples. The sequenced sample consisted of PBMCs. The rearrangement uses TRBV7-2 and TRBJ1-3; 8 nucleotides agree with TRBD1. The CDR3 DNA reads as TGTGCCAGCAGCCTGGACAGGGAGCGAAACACCATATATTTT. The encoded protein is CASSLDRERNTIYF.